These 30 T cell receptor beta chains share one sample of origin, sequenced in a study of cytomegalovirus exposure and HLA in healthy donors. Vbeta (60) and Jbeta (13) primers were used in the PCR. Profiling relied on immunoSEQ multiplex PCR, and the TCRdb table lists in-frame clones only, not all of them. The data hold approximately 150,000 clones, with over 70% observed a single time. Sequences were obtained from PBMCs. The receptors here all came from a woman aged 40 to 50 in good health and CMV-seropositive.

The V gene is TRBV6-4, the J gene TRBJ2-3; TRBD1 is a possible D gene (5 bases). The CDR3 extends over 19 amino acids. V was pared by 11 bases and J by 2 bases, with 32 bases between. The germline V gene encodes CDR1 MRHNA and CDR2 SNTAGT. The CDR3 is CAETQGPIIGNRITDTQYF. CDR3 DNA sequence: TGTGCCGAGACTCAGGGCCCTATAATAGGGAATCGTATCACAGATACGCAGTATTTT.

This chain joins TRBV4-3 and TRBJ1-4; 7 positions match TRBD1. V lost 3 bases and J lost 6; bases outside the gene matches: 16. The CDR3 spans 18 residues. Germline assignment: CDR1 LGHNA and CDR2 YSLEER. The CDR3, as DNA: TGCGCCAGCAGCCAGGTGACAGGGAGATTTTCGGCCGATGAAAAACTGTTTTTT. It translates to CASSQVTGRFSADEKLFF.

The chain uses TRBV5-4 and TRBJ2-5; no clear D gene. The V and J ends lost 0 bases and 4 bases respectively, with 7 bases between them. CDR3 length equals 13 residues. From germline, CDR1 is SGHNT and CDR2 YYREEE (reference sequence). The CDR3 here is CASSLVSGETQYF. CDR3 bases: TGTGCCAGCAGCTTGGTATCCGGAGAGACCCAGTACTTC.

This chain joins TRBV27 and TRBJ1-1; D is possibly TRBD1 (5 bases). V lost 7 bases and J 0 bases, leaving 18 bases between the germline ends. Per germline, CDR1 MNHEY and CDR2 SMNVEV (reference sequence). CDR3 length: 16 amino acids. For the CDR3, the DNA is TGTGCCAGCAAGGTGGGGGGGATGGGGATGAACACTGAAGCTTTCTTT. Protein sequence: CASKVGGMGMNTEAFF.

At least ten counts were recorded for this clone. The V gene is TRBV2, the J gene TRBJ1-5; 7 bases match TRBD1. This CDR3 has 16 amino acids. V gave up 5 bases and J gave up 2 bases; unmatched junction bases: 9. From germline, CDR1 is SNHLY and CDR2 FYNNEI. CDR3 sequence reads: CASSTSGGLGNQPQHF. CDR3 coding DNA: TGTGCCAGCAGTACTTCAGGGGGATTGGGCAATCAGCCCCAGCATTTT. Drawing the rest from reference TRBV2 and TRBJ1-5, the complete variable domain is EPEVTQTPSHQVTQMGQEVILRCVPISNHLYFYWYRQILGQKVEFLVSFYNNEISEKSEIFDDQFSVERPDGSNFTLKIRSTKLEDSAMYFCASSTSGGLGNQPQHFGDGTRLSIL.

V usage is TRBV28 and J usage is TRBJ2-7, with 11 bases that match TRBD1. The CDR3 spans 15 residues. Germline CDR1 reads MDHEN; CDR2 reads SYDVKM. The ends lost 6 bases at V and 5 bases at J; junction bases unmatched: 9. The CDR3 DNA follows: TGTGCCAGCAGCACTAGGACAGGGGGCCTGCACGAGCAGTACTTC. Translation gives CASSTRTGGLHEQYF.

The V and J genes are TRBV5-1 and TRBJ2-5; D may be TRBD2 (6 bases). Trimming took off 5 bases at V and 3 bases at J, with 17 bases between the two ends. The germline CDR1 and CDR2 sequences are SGHRS and YFSETQ. The CDR3 covers 15 residues. DNA for the CDR3: TGCGCCAGCAGTTGGAGGGCAGGACGAGAAGAGACCCAGTACTTC. This translates into CASSWRAGREETQYF.

The V gene is TRBV7-9, the J gene TRBJ2-3, with 12 bases lining up with TRBD2. CDR3 length equals 15 residues. Germline V gene lookup returns CDR1 SEHNR and CDR2 FQNEAQ (reference sequence). J gave up 4 bases and V 6 bases, and 5 bases lay outside the gene matches. This CDR3 reads CASRLAGGTPDTQYF. The CDR3 DNA sequence: TGTGCCAGCAGACTAGCGGGGGGAACCCCAGATACGCAGTATTTT.

CDR3 sequence (DNA): TGCAGCGTAAAAACAGGGGGTTCTGGTGAGCAGTTCTTC. Translating gives CSVKTGGSGEQFF. This chain uses TRBV29-1 with TRBJ2-1; 8 nucleotides line up with TRBD1. In germline, CDR1 is SQVTM, CDR2 ANQGSEA. V lost 6 bases to trimming and J lost 9 bases; unmatched junction nucleotides: 10. The CDR3 covers 13 residues.

The chain joins TRBV19 to TRBJ1-5, with TRBD1 matching 9 bases. Germline V CDR1 and CDR2: LNHDA, SQIVND (reference sequence). Trimming at V came to 8 bases and at J to 0 bases, leaving 11 bases not matched to a gene. CDR3 length equals 17 residues. Here the CDR3 reads CASARGTGQNSNQPQHF. CDR3 nucleotides: TGTGCCAGTGCCCGGGGGACAGGGCAAAATAGCAATCAGCCCCAGCATTTT.

This chain connects TRBV6-1 to TRBJ1-5; a possible D gene is TRBD1 (6 bases). Trimming left V 6 bases short and J 7 bases short, with 16 bases between. The CDR3 loop spans 14 amino acids. The germline V gene encodes CDR1 MNHNS and CDR2 SASEGT. Here the CDR3 reads CASRATGRQQPQHF. CDR3 bases: TGTGCCAGCAGGGCAACAGGGCGTCAACAGCCCCAGCATTTT.

V usage is TRBV19 and J usage is TRBJ1-5, with 7 nucleotides matching TRBD1. The junction had 3 bases not matched to a gene; V was cut back by 8 bases and J by 2 bases. Germline lookup yields CDR1 LNHDA and CDR2 SQIVND (reference sequence). The CDR3 consists of 13 residues. In DNA form, the CDR3 reads TGTGCCAGTCAAGACAGGGGCAATCAGCCCCAGCATTTT. Amino acids: CASQDRGNQPQHF. The full variable domain, with the rest looked up from reference TRBV19 and TRBJ1-5, is DGGITQSPKYLFRKEGQNVTLSCEQNLNHDAMYWYRQDPGQGLRLIYYSQIVNDFQKGDIAEGYSVSREKKESFPLTVTSAQKNPTAFYLCASQDRGNQPQHFGDGTRLSIL.

The V and J genes are TRBV15 and TRBJ1-1; 11 nucleotides line up with TRBD1. The J segment lost 6 bases and the V segment lost 5 bases, leaving 8 bases of the junction unmatched. The CDR3 contains 15 residues. Looked up from germline, CDR1 is LNHNV and CDR2 is YYDKDF (reference sequence). CDR3 region: CATSDRDRGYPEAFF. CDR3 bases: TGTGCCACCAGCGACCGGGACAGGGGGTACCCTGAAGCTTTCTTT.

The gene calls are TRBV28 and TRBJ2-1; the D gene is possibly TRBD1 (6 bases). Germline CDR1 MDHEN, CDR2 SYDVKM. The CDR3 has 12 residues. V was clipped by 2 bases and J by 9 bases, with 8 bases between them. In nucleotides, the CDR3 is TGTGCCAGCAGTTTAAGAGGGGGTGAGCAGTTCTTC. Protein product: CASSLRGGEQFF. The full variable domain, with the rest looked up from reference TRBV28 and TRBJ2-1, is DVKVTQSSRYLVKRTGEKVFLECVQDMDHENMFWYRQDPGLGLRLIYFSYDVKMKEKGDIPEGYSVSREKKERFSLILESASTNQTSMYLCASSLRGGEQFFGPGTRLTVL.

This clone showed up just once. The chain combines TRBV7-6 with TRBJ2-7; D is unclear. The ends were cut back, 5 bases at V and 3 bases at J, with 11 bases in the middle. CDR1 is SGHVS, CDR2 FNYEAQ, per germline. The CDR3 is made up of 13 amino acids. The chain's CDR3 is CASSPARDYEQYF. The CDR3 DNA reads TGTGCCAGCAGCCCAGCGAGAGACTACGAGCAGTACTTC. The full variable domain, its missing parts supplied by reference TRBV7-6 and TRBJ2-7, is GAGVSQSPRYKVTKRGQDVALRCDPISGHVSLYWYRQALGQGPEFLTYFNYEAQQDKSGLPNDRFSAERPEGSISTLTIQRTEQRDSAMYRCASSPARDYEQYFGPGTRLTVT.

The chain employs TRBV27 and TRBJ1-5, with D possibly matching TRBD1 (5 bases). Trimming shortened V by 5 bases and J by 2 bases, and 7 bases separated the two germline ends. In germline, CDR1 is MNHEY, CDR2 SMNVEV (reference sequence). This CDR3 has 13 amino acids. The CDR3 is CASSLRGNQPQHF. CDR3 bases: TGTGCCAGCAGTCTCAGGGGCAATCAGCCCCAGCATTTT.

The chain has TRBV6-1 and TRBJ1-1; D not resolved. Germline CDR1 reads MNHNS; CDR2 reads SASEGT. There are 14 residues in the CDR3. Trimming shortened V by 7 bases and J by 0 bases, and 12 bases separated the two germline ends. The CDR3 region has the DNA TGTGCCAGCATGCTCACCCGAGTGAACACTGAAGCTTTCTTT. It translates to CASMLTRVNTEAFF.

This rearrangement joins TRBV5-5 to TRBJ2-4; 16 nucleotides match TRBD2. The germline V gene has CDR1 SGHKS and CDR2 YYEKEE (reference sequence). The CDR3 extends over 19 amino acids. V shed 4 bases, J shed 0 bases, and the junction held 7 bases outside the gene matches. The CDR3 region is CASSLGTSGGGPAKNIQYF. In DNA, the CDR3 is TGTGCCAGCAGCCTAGGGACTAGCGGGGGGGGCCCAGCCAAAAACATTCAGTACTTC.

The chain has TRBV6-1 and TRBJ1-4; D unresolved. Per the germline V gene, CDR1 is MNHNS and CDR2 is SASEGT. Deletions cut 5 bases from V and 3 bases from J, with 10 bases between. This CDR3 has 14 residues. CDR3 DNA sequence: TGTGCCAGCAGTTCGCTCGGGTCTAATGAAAAACTGTTTTTT. This sequence encodes CASSSLGSNEKLFF.

The chain is built from TRBV27 and TRBJ2-1; D may be TRBD1 (5 bases). The CDR3 sequence is 12 residues long. Trimming left V 6 bases short and J 9 bases short, with 12 bases between. The germline gives CDR1 MNHEY, CDR2 SMNVEV (reference sequence). This CDR3 reads CASREPTGEQFF. The CDR3 nucleotides read TGTGCCAGCAGGGAACCCACAGGTGAGCAGTTCTTC.

The V call is TRBV28, the J call TRBJ2-1; TRBD2 agrees at 14 bases. Germline CDR1 MDHEN, CDR2 SYDVKM. Trimming at V came to 4 bases and at J to 8 bases, leaving 7 bases not matched to a gene. The CDR3 is 16 residues long. The CDR3 DNA reads TGTGCCAGCAGTTCCGTGACTAGCGGGGGGGCGCATGAGCAGTTCTTC. Protein sequence: CASSSVTSGGAHEQFF. Using reference TRBV28 and TRBJ2-1 for the parts outside the CDR3, the full variable domain is DVKVTQSSRYLVKRTGEKVFLECVQDMDHENMFWYRQDPGLGLRLIYFSYDVKMKEKGDIPEGYSVSREKKERFSLILESASTNQTSMYLCASSSVTSGGAHEQFFGPGTRLTVL.

The J gene is TRBJ2-3, the V gene TRBV7-9; a weak D match, TRBD1 (8 bases). There are 14 residues in the CDR3. Germline assignment: CDR1 SEHNR and CDR2 FQNEAQ (reference sequence). V shed 5 bases and J shed 4 bases, with 13 bases lying between them. The CDR3 DNA reads as TGTGCCAGCAGCCACAGGGGGGGCGCAGATACGCAGTATTTT. Its translation is CASSHRGGADTQYF.

The chain carries TRBV18 and TRBJ1-4; maybe TRBD1 (6 bases). The ends were cut back, 6 bases at V and 6 bases at J, with 14 bases in the middle. The CDR3 is 14 amino acids. The V gene's germline CDR1 is KGHSH and CDR2 LQKENI. CDR3 sequence: CASSTGTTDEKLFF. In nucleotides, the CDR3 is TGTGCCAGCTCTACCGGGACAACCGATGAAAAACTGTTTTTT.

The chain combines TRBV10-2 with TRBJ1-1; D not certain. Germline V gene sequence: CDR1 WSHSY, CDR2 SAAADI. V dropped 1 base and J dropped 6 bases, with 9 bases sitting between them. This CDR3 has 13 residues. This chain's CDR3 is CASSEYGSAEAFF. The CDR3 nucleotides are TGCGCCAGCAGTGAGTACGGGAGCGCTGAAGCTTTCTTT.

V is TRBV7-8 and J is TRBJ1-6; no definite D call. This CDR3 has 18 amino acids. Germline V gene sequence: CDR1 SGHVS, CDR2 FQNEAQ. V shed 0 bases and J shed 8 bases, with 20 bases lying between them. The CDR3 DNA reads TGTGCCAGCAGCTTAGCGCGGGCAGGAGTTTCCCCTTATTCACCCCTCCACTTT. Protein: CASSLARAGVSPYSPLHF.

In the case of this clone: This sample includes further DNA sequences coding for the same CDR3. The V and J genes are TRBV28 and TRBJ2-1; 8 bases align to TRBD2. The CDR3 extends over 14 amino acids. The ends lost 5 bases at V and 6 bases at J; junction bases unmatched: 6. CDR1 MDHEN and CDR2 SYDVKM come from the germline V gene. The CDR3 is CASSPGGASNEQFF. CDR3 sequence (DNA): TGTGCCAGCAGTCCGGGGGGGGCAAGCAATGAGCAGTTCTTC.

The J gene is TRBJ1-6, the V gene TRBV28, with no clear D. The CDR3 runs 15 residues. Germline V gene lookup returns CDR1 MDHEN and CDR2 SYDVKM. Deletions cut 4 bases from V and 8 bases from J, with 15 bases between. Here the CDR3 reads CASSSYALAYSPLHF. CDR3 bases: TGTGCCAGCAGTTCCTACGCCCTCGCCTATTCACCCCTCCACTTT.

The rearrangement uses TRBV11-3 and TRBJ2-3, with 16 bases fitting TRBD2. The CDR3 covers 16 residues. J was trimmed by 4 bases and V by 5 bases; bases with no gene match: 3. Germline V CDR1 and CDR2: SGHNT, YENEEA. CDR3 region: CASSPGTSGGADTQYF. The CDR3 DNA reads TGTGCCAGCAGCCCCGGGACTAGCGGGGGGGCAGATACGCAGTATTTT.

The chain uses TRBV11-2 and TRBJ2-7, with a tentative D call TRBD2 (5 bases). Germline CDR1 SGHAT, CDR2 FQNNGV. The V and J ends lost 5 bases and 2 bases respectively, with 25 bases between them. This CDR3 is 18 amino acids long. CDR3 in DNA: TGTGCCAGCAGCCTGGAGGCGGTGGTCGGGTACCACCCCTACGAGCAGTACTTC. Its protein product is CASSLEAVVGYHPYEQYF.

V gene TRBV28 combines with J gene TRBJ1-2, with D unclear. Germline loops: CDR1 MDHEN, CDR2 SYDVKM. The V and J ends lost 3 bases and 3 bases respectively, with 5 bases between them. The CDR3 loop spans 12 amino acids. CDR3 DNA sequence: TGTGCCAGCAGTTTTAATGACTATGGCTACACCTTC. Its protein product is CASSFNDYGYTF.